Below are 28 T cell receptor beta chains sequenced from a single sample in a study of PD-1 blockade in classical Hodgkin lymphoma. Clones were read by immunoSEQ multiplex PCR, and TCRdb kept only the in-frame ones, dropping some. Of more than 40,000 clones in the sample, about 80% are singletons; the top ten hold over 15%. Documented time point: cycle 4 day 1 (C4D1), after around six weeks of nivolumab. Patients all relapsed after autologous stem cell transplantation, and there was variation in brentuximab vedotin exposure. The sequencing here drew on peripheral blood mononuclear cells (PBMCs), taken before the fourth cycle of nivolumab. The receptor source for this set is a human donor with classical Hodgkin lymphoma.

V gene TRBV6-1 combines with J gene TRBJ2-2; TRBD1 is a possible D gene (5 bases). The CDR3 is 15 residues long. Germline loops: CDR1 MNHNS, CDR2 SASEGT. Trimming removed 6 bases at V and 6 bases at J, with 17 bases between. The CDR3, as DNA: TGTGCCAGCAGCGAACCGCTAAGGGGCGCCGGGGAGCTGTTTTTT. Translating gives CASSEPLRGAGELFF.

J is TRBJ2-3 and V is TRBV11-2; 8 bases fit TRBD2. J was trimmed by 2 bases and V by 8 bases; bases with no gene match: 9. The CDR3 runs 15 residues. Germline CDR1 and CDR2: SGHAT and FQNNGV. The chain's CDR3 is CASGRGRTFTDTQYF. The CDR3 DNA is TGTGCCAGCGGACGCGGGAGGACGTTCACAGATACGCAGTATTTT. The full variable domain, rest sourced from reference TRBV11-2 and TRBJ2-3, is EAGVAQSPRYKIIEKRQSVAFWCNPISGHATLYWYQQILGQGPKLLIQFQNNGVVDDSQLPKDRFSAERLKGVDSTLKIQPAKLEDSAVYLCASGRGRTFTDTQYFGPGTRLTVL.

The chain is built from TRBV9 and TRBJ2-1; D uncertain. The CDR3 runs to 13 residues. CDR1 and CDR2 (germline): SGDLS, YYNGEE. V was pared by 0 bases and J by 8 bases, with 9 bases between. This CDR3 reads CASSVGPADEQFF. CDR3 bases: TGTGCCAGCAGCGTAGGCCCGGCGGATGAGCAGTTCTTC. The full variable domain, its missing parts supplied by reference TRBV9 and TRBJ2-1, is DSGVTQTPKHLITATGQRVTLRCSPRSGDLSVYWYQQSLDQGLQFLIQYYNGEERAKGNILERFSAQQFPDLHSELNLSSLELGDSALYFCASSVGPADEQFFGPGTRLTVL.

This chain connects TRBV30 to TRBJ1-5; TRBD1 is a possible D gene (5 bases). The CDR3 has 13 amino acids. V lost 5 bases and J 5 bases, leaving 13 bases between the germline ends. Germline lookup yields CDR1 GTSNPN and CDR2 SVGIG (reference sequence). The CDR3 region has the DNA TGTGCCTGGGGGCGCTCGGGGGATCAGCCCCAGCATTTT. This gives the protein CAWGRSGDQPQHF.

This sequence joins TRBV5-6 and TRBJ2-1; 9 nucleotides match TRBD2. The CDR3 is 15 residues long. After removal of 1 base from V and 12 bases from J, the junction contained 11 bases not matched to a gene. Germline V gene sequence: CDR1 SGHDT, CDR2 YYEEEE. In DNA form, the CDR3 reads TGTGCCAGCAGCTTGAAACTAGCGGGCGGGGGGATGCAGTTCTTC. Protein product: CASSLKLAGGGMQFF.

This chain uses TRBV6-5 with TRBJ1-3, with D uncertain. The V end was cut by 2 bases, the J end by 3 bases, with 5 bases between. The CDR3 runs to 13 residues. Germline CDR1 MNHEY, CDR2 SVGAGI. The CDR3 DNA follows: TGTGCCAGCAGTTACAACGGTGGAAACACCATATATTTT. This gives the protein CASSYNGGNTIYF.

The chain combines TRBV13 with TRBJ2-3, with 7 bases matching TRBD1. This CDR3 region has 13 residues. CDR1 and CDR2 (germline): PRHDT, FYEKMQ (reference sequence). V shed 8 bases, J shed 6 bases, and the junction held 8 bases outside the gene matches. The CDR3 reads CASGSRGRDTQYF. CDR3 nucleotides: TGTGCCAGCGGCTCGAGGGGGCGTGATACGCAGTATTTT.

The rearrangement uses TRBV7-3 and TRBJ2-1, with 11 bases aligning to TRBD2. The CDR3 loop spans 15 amino acids. V gave up 5 bases and J gave up 6 bases; unmatched junction bases: 6. The germline gives CDR1 SGHTA, CDR2 FQGTGA. In DNA form, the CDR3 reads TGTGCCAGCAGCCCGGGACTAGCGGAGGGCAATGAGCAGTTCTTC. Translating it yields CASSPGLAEGNEQFF.

There are a few counts of this clone. This sequence joins TRBV7-9 and TRBJ1-5; TRBD1 is a possible D gene (5 bases). The V and J ends lost 4 bases and 5 bases respectively, with 9 bases between them. The CDR3 is 13 amino acids. Germline assignment: CDR1 SEHNR and CDR2 FQNEAQ (reference sequence). This CDR3 is CASSSEGHQPQHF. The CDR3 DNA sequence: TGTGCCAGCAGCTCTGAGGGGCATCAGCCCCAGCATTTT.

This rearrangement joins TRBV6-7 to TRBJ2-7; D not certain. TRBV6-7 is an open reading frame whose function is uncertain. The CDR3 consists of 15 residues. The germline V and J ends were trimmed by 0 bases and 5 bases, with 14 bases remaining between them. In DNA form, the CDR3 reads TGTGCCAGCAGTTACTCTCCCCCCCGATTCAACGAGCAGTACTTC. Encoded protein: CASSYSPPRFNEQYF.

This chain links TRBV5-1 with TRBJ2-1, with D unresolved. V dropped 0 bases and J dropped 9 bases, with 4 bases sitting between them. The germline V gene has CDR1 SGHRS and CDR2 YFSETQ. The CDR3 extends over 11 amino acids. This CDR3 reads CASSLESEQFF. The CDR3 nucleotides are TGCGCCAGCAGCTTGGAGTCTGAGCAGTTCTTC.

The chain uses TRBV10-3 and TRBJ1-3; 7 nucleotides agree with TRBD1. V was pared by 4 bases and J by 4 bases, with 7 bases of the junction left unmatched. Germline V CDR1 and CDR2: ENHRY, SYGVKD. CDR3 length: 15 amino acids. The CDR3 loop is CAISVPTGLGNTIYF. The CDR3 coding sequence is TGTGCCATCAGTGTACCGACAGGGTTAGGAAACACCATATATTTT.

This clone was counted a single time. The rearrangement links TRBV6-6 to TRBJ2-5, with 8 bases identical to TRBD1. V was clipped by 5 bases and J by 5 bases; unmatched bases: 1. CDR1 and CDR2 from the germline V gene are MNHNY and SVGAGI (reference sequence). The CDR3 length is 12 residues. The CDR3 protein is CASSDRGETQYF. For the CDR3, the DNA is TGTGCCAGCAGTGACAGGGGCGAGACCCAGTACTTC.

V usage is TRBV7-9 and J usage is TRBJ1-2, with D perhaps matching TRBD1 (6 bases). This CDR3 comprises 17 residues. Trimming pared 5 bases from V and 3 bases from J, leaving 22 bases between. The germline CDR1 and CDR2 sequences are SEHNR and FQNEAQ (reference sequence). The chain's CDR3 is CASSAYTNRESHYGYTF. CDR3 DNA: TGTGCCAGCAGCGCCTACACAAACAGGGAGTCCCACTATGGCTACACCTTC.

The J gene is TRBJ2-5, the V gene TRBV18, with D possibly being TRBD2 (5 bases). Germline V gene lookup returns CDR1 KGHSH and CDR2 LQKENI. The CDR3 contains 12 residues. V lost 3 bases and J lost 7, with 9 bases in between. CDR3 protein: CASSPGVMTQYF. In DNA form, the CDR3 reads TGTGCCAGCTCACCCGGGGTCATGACCCAGTACTTC. The whole variable domain, filled in from reference TRBV18 and TRBJ2-5, reads NAGVMQNPRHLVRRRGQEARLRCSPMKGHSHVYWYRQLPEEGLKFMVYLQKENIIDESGMPKERFSAEFPKEGPSILRIQQVVRGDSAAYFCASSPGVMTQYFGPGTRLLVL.

This chain joins TRBV28 and TRBJ2-1; D gene unclear. The germline V and J ends were trimmed by 5 bases and 7 bases, with 6 bases remaining between them. CDR1 is MDHEN and CDR2 is SYDVKM in the germline V gene. CDR3 length: 11 residues. CDR3: CASSSLNEQFF. The CDR3 DNA follows: TGTGCCAGCAGTAGTTTAAATGAGCAGTTCTTC.

This clone was counted between two and nine times. J is TRBJ1-1 and V is TRBV9; possibly TRBD1 for D (5 bases). The CDR3 spans 17 residues. Germline V gives CDR1 SGDLS, CDR2 YYNGEE. V was cut by 3 bases and J by 0 bases, with 18 bases left in between. CDR3 protein: CASSGPGKILMNTEAFF. Written as DNA, the CDR3 is TGTGCCAGCAGCGGTCCAGGGAAGATACTAATGAACACTGAAGCTTTCTTT.

The chain joins TRBV11-1 to TRBJ2-1, with D perhaps TRBD2 (5 bases). The CDR3 extends over 15 amino acids. V was shortened by 5 bases and J by 0 bases, with 11 bases between the two germline ends. Germline CDR1 SGHAT, CDR2 FQDESV (reference sequence). The CDR3 DNA is TGTGCCAGCAGCCCACGTGGGAGCTCCTACAATGAGCAGTTCTTC. Its translation is CASSPRGSSYNEQFF.

The V and J genes are TRBV19 and TRBJ2-3, with D tentatively TRBD1 or TRBD2 (6 bases each). The CDR3 has 16 amino acids. Germline-derived CDR1 and CDR2 are LNHDA and SQIVND (reference sequence). Trimming took 6 bases from V and 3 from J, leaving 19 bases between them. CDR3 amino acids: CASSGFNRGRTDTQYF. The CDR3 nucleotides read TGTGCCAGTAGCGGATTTAACCGGGGGCGAACAGATACGCAGTATTTT.

This chain links TRBV7-3 with TRBJ2-3, with 7 bases aligning to TRBD1. CDR3 size: 14 residues. The V gene's germline CDR1 is SGHTA and CDR2 FQGTGA. The ends lost 5 bases at V and 2 bases at J; junction bases unmatched: 4. The CDR3 sequence: CASSLGTVTDTQYF. The CDR3 DNA follows: TGTGCCAGCAGCCTAGGGACAGTCACAGATACGCAGTATTTT.

The genes are TRBV10-3 and TRBJ2-3; maybe TRBD2 (7 bases). The CDR3 is 13 amino acids. The V end was cut by 6 bases, the J end by 4 bases, with 11 bases between. CDR1 and CDR2 (germline): ENHRY, SYGVKD. The CDR3 DNA sequence: TGTGCCATCAGCGGGGGGCCCTCAGATACGCAGTATTTT. Its protein product is CAISGGPSDTQYF.

The chain combines TRBV10-3 with TRBJ1-2; weak D call: TRBD1 (5 bases). The length of the CDR3 is 14 residues. Trimming removed 4 bases at V and 6 bases at J, with 15 bases between. Germline V gene data show CDR1 as ENHRY and CDR2 as SYGVKD. The CDR3 nucleotides are TGTGCCATCAGTGTGGCAGGGCGGACACATGGCTACACCTTC. It encodes CAISVAGRTHGYTF.

The chain recombines TRBV7-2 with TRBJ2-1, with TRBD2 as a possible D gene (6 bases). The germline V gene has CDR1 SGHTA and CDR2 FQGNSA. V lost 5 bases and J 12 bases, leaving 20 bases between the germline ends. The CDR3 runs 14 residues. The CDR3 region has the DNA TGTGCCAGCAGCCCCTTTGGGGGAGGTCGTCGGCAGTTCTTC. Encoded protein: CASSPFGGGRRQFF.

Only a few counts were recorded for this clone. The J gene is TRBJ1-5, the V gene TRBV19, with 7 positions matching TRBD1. Trimming took 8 bases from V and 1 from J; bases not matched to a gene: 2. CDR3 length: 13 amino acids. Germline values: CDR1 LNHDA, CDR2 SQIVND (reference sequence). The CDR3 sequence: CASWDRSNQPQHF. The CDR3 bases are TGTGCCAGTTGGGACAGAAGCAATCAGCCCCAGCATTTT.

The J gene is TRBJ1-4, the V gene TRBV19; tentatively, D is TRBD1 (6 bases). Trimming removed 6 bases from V and 6 bases from J, with 14 bases in between. The CDR3 extends over 14 amino acids. CDR1 and CDR2 from the germline V gene are LNHDA and SQIVND (reference sequence). In DNA, the CDR3 is TGTGCCAGTAGCCCACAGGGTGGGCATGAAAAACTGTTTTTT. Protein sequence: CASSPQGGHEKLFF.

This rearrangement joins TRBV5-4 to TRBJ2-1, with 15 positions matching TRBD2. Germline CDR1 reads SGHNT; CDR2 reads YYREEE (reference sequence). Trimming cost V 4 bases and J 12 bases; bases outside gene matches: 17. This CDR3 region has 18 residues. CDR3 region: CASSPSPGLAGGVNVQFF. The CDR3 DNA is TGTGCCAGCAGCCCCTCCCCGGGACTAGCGGGAGGTGTAAACGTGCAGTTCTTC.

The chain uses TRBV6-5 and TRBJ1-2; D unclear. The CDR3 runs to 13 residues. The V and J ends lost 5 bases and 4 bases respectively, with 11 bases between them. CDR1 and CDR2 from the germline V gene are MNHEY and SVGAGI. The CDR3 DNA reads as TGTGCCAGCAGTGAAGTGTCCAGCTATGGCTACACCTTC. Translated: CASSEVSSYGYTF.

The chain joins TRBV6-6 to TRBJ2-7; unclear D gene. From germline, CDR1 is MNHNY and CDR2 SVGAGI (reference sequence). Trimming took off 3 bases at V and 0 bases at J, with 9 bases between the two ends. The length of the CDR3 is 14 residues. CDR3 protein: CASSYVGSSYEQYF. Written as DNA, the CDR3 is TGTGCCAGCAGTTATGTCGGTAGCTCCTACGAGCAGTACTTC.